This TCR beta chain was captured by sequencing in a study of technical replicates of blood from several donors (dated by TCRdb to the late 2010s). About this clone: Its antigen is not yet known. No quality values exist for individual bases; no much larger clone is one base distant.

The library was obtained by the immunoSEQ multiplex PCR assay. The clones in this table, taken by TCRdb from immuneACCESS, are in-frame only. Not every clone is retained; where verified, under half of the shortfall comes from an unresolved V gene, and the cause of the rest is unknown. The table for this sample lists more than 65,000 clones; around 95% of them were counted only once. The top ten hold around 0.37% of the sample. The germline V gene (reference sequence) supplies CDR1 SGHNT and CDR2 YYREEE. Trimming takes 3 bases from V and 3 bases from J, and the germline ends sit 16 bases apart. The CDR3 holds 15 amino acids from the cysteine to the phenylalanine. The CDR3 DNA has 45 bases and is translated from base 1.

The sequence joins TRBV5-4 to TRBJ2-7; the D segment could be TRBD2, given 5 matching bases. This TCR was recovered from a human donor in good health. The sample was T cells isolated from PBMCs. The nucleotide sequence reads TGTGCCAGCAGCTCTGGTGGGAGAGGAGTCTACGAGCAGTACTTC. It codes for CASSSGGRGVYEQYF.